This T cell receptor beta chain was documented in a study of blood T cell repertoires in COVID-19. The wider study: The origin of the acute and convalescent COVID-19 samples was the United States, Italy and Spain. T cells, B-cell-depleted T cells, or PBMCs provided the cDNA or gDNA that served as material.

As handled by the study authors: Reference gene primer amplification gave nucleated cell count estimates. TCRdb's table, derived via immunoSEQ multiplex PCR, lists solely in-frame clones and lacks some. The DNA gave D and trimming, while V, J and clone size come from that table. The data hold tens of thousands of clones, with roughly 87% observed a single time. This CDR3 contains 15 residues. Germline V gene data show CDR1 as LNHNV and CDR2 as YYDKDF (reference sequence). V was shortened by 0 bases and J by 6 bases, with 12 bases between the two germline ends. This clone came up a few times. Sequenced sample: peripheral blood. The source of this sequence is a man aged 50 to 60 with active COVID-19. The genes are TRBV15 and TRBJ2-1, with no clear D. This CDR3 reads CATSRDENRGNEQFF. CDR3 nucleotide sequence: TGTGCCACCAGCAGAGATGAGAATCGAGGCAATGAGCAGTTCTTC.